The clone carrying this TCR beta chain is categorized as medium-sized. Cells sorted as Tregs were CD4+, CD25+ and CD127-/low. In TCRdb, the multiplex PCR reads were re-called with MiXCR into one record per CDR3 protein. Of just under 2,500 distinct CDR3 sequences listed, approximately 2.4% were seen once; the top ten hold around 11%. The sample was tumor-infiltrating Tregs sorted from the breast tumor. The source is a female donor with breast cancer.

The CDR3 DNA reads TGTGCCAGCAGTTTGATAGGCAGACCTAACTATGGCTACACCTTC. As protein: CASSLIGRPNYGYTF. The gene calls are TRBV12-3 or TRBV12-4 and TRBJ1-2; D call uncertain. The CDR3 is 15 amino acids. Deletions cut 3 bases from V and 0 bases from J, with 11 bases between.